The rows below give T cell receptor beta chains drawn from one sample of a study of metastatic and nonmetastatic thyroid tumors. TCRdb re-analyzed the PCR reads using MiXCR. Of 35,000 to 40,000 clones listed, under 30% are singletons. Material: blood. Receptor source: a male donor with papillary thyroid cancer or a benign thyroid nodule (not recorded which). Some clones in this sample may be carry-over from other donors' samples. The CDR3 runs from the conserved cysteine through the conserved F or W. D genes are given only for firm matches. For some rows the clone size is stated as once, few or many, or as a class when expanded; others skip it.

size | J | length | V | D | CDR3 | DNA
. | TRBJ1-2 | 12 | TRBV20-1 | . | CSALPGSWGYTF | TGCAGTGCTCTTCCGGGATCGTGGGGCTACACCTTC
. | TRBJ2-7 | 15 | TRBV28 | . | CASSLVEGASYEQYF | TGTGCCAGCAGTTTAGTGGAGGGGGCTTCCTACGAGCAGTACTTC
many | TRBJ1-1 | 15 | TRBV28 | . | CASSSFNGANTEAFF | TGTGCCAGCAGTTCGTTTAATGGGGCGAACACTGAAGCTTTCTTT
few | TRBJ2-3 | 14 | TRBV29-1 | . | CSVDTQALTDTQCF | TGCAGCGTTGATACACAGGCCCTCACAGATACGCAGTGTTTT
few | TRBJ2-7 | 14 | TRBV6-2/TRBV6-3 | TRBD2 | CASTQRGISYEQYF | TGTGCCAGCACCCAGCGGGGTATCTCCTACGAGCAGTACTTC
few | TRBJ2-5 | 13 | TRBV7-3 | . | CASSSGVAETQYF | TGTGCCAGCAGCTCAGGGGTGGCAGAGACCCAGTACTTC
medium-sized | TRBJ1-6 | 13 | TRBV10-3 | . | CATFAGYNSPLHF | TGTGCCACTTTCGCCGGCTATAATTCACCCCTCCACTTT
few | TRBJ2-1 | 11 | TRBV12-3/TRBV12-4 | . | CASRTFDEQFF | TGTGCCAGCAGAACGTTCGATGAGCAGTTCTTC
. | TRBJ2-1 | 16 | TRBV11-1 | . | CASSSGRRARGNEQFF | TGTGCCAGCAGCTCAGGCAGGCGGGCTCGGGGGAATGAGCAGTTCTTC
many | TRBJ2-3 | 15 | TRBV6-5 | TRBD2 | CASSYDREGGNTQYF | TGTGCCAGCAGTTACGATCGGGAGGGGGGGAATACGCAGTATTTT
many | TRBJ2-1 | 14 | TRBV9 | . | CASHYAGDSNEQFF | TGTGCCAGCCACTACGCGGGGGACAGCAATGAGCAGTTCTTC
. | TRBJ1-1 | 12 | TRBV18 | . | CASSPSWQGTFF | TGTGCCAGCTCACCATCGTGGCAGGGAACTTTCTTT
once | TRBJ2-7 | 14 | TRBV4-2 | TRBD1 | CASSQGDRVNEQYF | TGTGCCAGCAGCCAAGGGGACAGGGTCAACGAGCAGTACTTC
medium-sized | TRBJ2-7 | 16 | TRBV28 | TRBD1 | CASYPGGATGDYEQYF | TGTGCCAGCTATCCTGGGGGAGCGACAGGGGACTACGAGCAGTACTTC
. | TRBJ1-1 | 15 | TRBV12-5 | TRBD1 | CASGLVGDRGLKAFF | TGTGCTAGTGGTTTGGTAGGAGACAGGGGATTAAAAGCTTTCTTT
few | TRBJ2-1 | 11 | TRBV6-1 | . | CASNLVNEQFF | TGTGCCAGCAACTTAGTCAATGAGCAGTTCTTC
medium-sized | TRBJ2-7 | 12 | TRBV6-1 | . | CASREAYLSLYF | TGTGCCAGCAGGGAGGCCTACCTCTCTCTGTACTTC
few | TRBJ2-7 | 17 | TRBV11-1 | TRBD1 | CASSPGTGGGLDYEQYF | TGTGCCAGCAGCCCCGGGACAGGGGGAGGCTTAGACTACGAGCAGTACTTC
. | TRBJ2-7 | 13 | TRBV20-1 | . | CSARDRTDYEQYF | TGCAGTGCTAGAGACAGGACAGACTACGAGCAGTACTTC
few | TRBJ1-5 | 13 | TRBV28 | . | CASSIPGLRPQHF | TGTGCCAGCAGTATCCCGGGTCTCCGGCCCCAGCATTTT
. | TRBJ2-5 | 11 | TRBV2 | . | CARRIQETQYF | TGTGCCAGGCGAATCCAAGAGACCCAGTACTTC
. | TRBJ1-1 | 13 | TRBV20-1 | TRBD1 | CSTEGASPVEAFF | TGCAGTACAGAGGGGGCATCCCCCGTTGAAGCTTTCTTT